This T cell receptor (beta chain) was obtained from a study of CD4 T cells in relation to SARS-CoV-2 and coronaviruses (TCRdb year 2021). For the wider study: In the ViraFEST assay, PBMCs were cultured with antigen for about eleven days, after which TCR beta CDR3s were sequenced to identify antigen-specific clonal expansions. The full convalescent cohort of roughly eleven patients had a median age of around 38 years, ranging from roughly 20 to 72 years. Of the 12 convalescent patients, 8 were male and 4 were female, and two of the subjects were Hispanic. Shared crossreactive spike epitopes were mapped to their HLA restriction using patient-derived lymphoblastoid cell lines. Memory CD4+ T cell crossreactivity between SARS-CoV-2 and common cold coronavirus spike proteins was assessed at the TCR clonotype level in the study. Samples from three pre-COVID donors and the naive versus memory experiments were sequenced with the Adaptive Biotechnologies TCR-sequencing kit; other data were Illumina-based. Expansion assays from other donors in the study were sequenced with a different, Illumina-based TCR-beta assay.

Paper-wide results and their limitations: Compared with monoreactive clones, crossreactive clones had significantly weaker SARS-CoV-2-driven expansion, a result consistent with antigenic imprinting. Small numbers of patients and of tested TCRs were a limitation of the study. Memory CD4+ clonotypes crossrecognizing SARS-CoV-2 and at least one common cold coronavirus spike were found in approximately 60% of donors. Pre-pandemic and post-infection samples were not both contributed by any donor, so tracing of the source of pre-existing responses was limited. Because the crossreactivity analysis focused on spike protein, crossreactivity against other viral proteins was not assessed. Naive versus memory sequencing indicated that memory recall responses, rather than primary responses primed during culture, are detected by the assay.

Naive and memory CD4+ T cells were separated from cryopreserved PBMCs through CD4 enrichment, which was followed by EasySep naive CD4+ T cell enrichment. For around 9 days, approximately 98,000 sorted naive or memory CD4+ T cells were cultured together with CEF peptides and T cell-depleted PBMCs at a 1:1 ratio. Each peptide culture condition was generally run in triplicate replicate wells. Ficoll-Paque PLUS gradient centrifugation was used to isolate PBMCs from leukapheresis product or whole blood. PBMCs were either used fresh in the expansion assay or cryopreserved at -140 degrees C. The QIAamp Micro DNA Kit was used to extract genomic DNA from the CD4+ T cells. DNA from CEF-cultured naive and memory CD4+ T cells underwent immunoSEQ TCR-beta sequencing at survey level. Per the original workflow: Preprocessing removed nonproductive sequences and CDR3s not starting with C, not ending with F or W, or shorter than 7 amino acids. Antigen-specific clonotypes were called with the MANAFEST web app on the basis of expansion relative to the reference and to other culture wells. To be counted as positive, a clone had to show significant expansion compared with the reference culture, at an FDR below 0.05, in 2 of 3 replicate wells. For a clone to be considered positive, significant expansion relative to all other tandem wells and an odds ratio above 5 were also required. Cultured and uncultured naive and memory CD4+ repertoires were searched for CDR3s previously identified as spike- and CEF-reactive. Pairwise Levenshtein distance, computed with the stringdist R package after three terminal residues were trimmed from each end, was used as the measure of CDR3 homology. As stored in TCRdb, this immuneACCESS dataset retains in-frame rearrangements with V and J assigned. A fraction of the clones does not appear; measured against another copy, unresolved V genes explain less than half of the discrepancy, and the remainder lacks a known reason. D and trimming were read from the DNA, whereas the V and J calls and clone size are those reported in that table. The sample profile shows just over 35,000 clones; 77% of them were found once. Approximately 20% of the sample is in the top ten clones.

This clone was seen more than once but under ten times. The target of this receptor is not known. Base qualities are not at hand, and no much larger clone is one base apart. Trimming accounts for 6 bases at V and 0 bases at J, while the number of junction bases matched to no gene is 5. For CDR1 and CDR2, the germline V gene lists LGHNT and FRNRAP. From cysteine to phenylalanine, the CDR3 is 15 amino acids long. Just the 45-base CDR3 DNA is kept, in frame starting at base 1. Sequencing was performed on memory CD4+ T cells from PBMCs, cultured in vitro. Explained via the paper, the cell subset or site label denotes: memory (non-naive) CD4+ T cells. The chain links TRBV12-5 with TRBJ1-1; 9 middle bases align to TRBD1. This receptor was identified in an adult with COVID-19. This receptor has the CDR3 CASGPGQGLNTEAFF. The nucleotide sequence is TGTGCTAGTGGCCCCGGACAGGGGCTGAACACTGAAGCTTTCTTT.